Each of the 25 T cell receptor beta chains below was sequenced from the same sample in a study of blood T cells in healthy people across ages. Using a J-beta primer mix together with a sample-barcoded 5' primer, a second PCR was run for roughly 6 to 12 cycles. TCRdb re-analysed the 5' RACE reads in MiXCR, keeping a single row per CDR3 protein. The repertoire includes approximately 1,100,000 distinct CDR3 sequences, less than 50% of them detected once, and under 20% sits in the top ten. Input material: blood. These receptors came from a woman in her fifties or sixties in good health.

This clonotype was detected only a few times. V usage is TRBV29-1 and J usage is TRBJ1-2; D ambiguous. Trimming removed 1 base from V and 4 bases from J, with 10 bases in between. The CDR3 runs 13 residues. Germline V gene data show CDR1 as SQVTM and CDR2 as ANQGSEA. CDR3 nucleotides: TGCAGCGTTGAAGCAGCACCGCTCTATGGCTACACCTTC. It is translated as CSVEAAPLYGYTF.

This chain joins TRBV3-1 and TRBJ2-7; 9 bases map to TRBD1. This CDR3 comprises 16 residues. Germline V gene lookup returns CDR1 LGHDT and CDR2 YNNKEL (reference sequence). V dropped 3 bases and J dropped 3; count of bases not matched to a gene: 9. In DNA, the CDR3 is TGTGCCAGCAGCCAGACGACCGGGACAGGGTACTACGAGCAGTACTTC. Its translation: CASSQTTGTGYYEQYF.

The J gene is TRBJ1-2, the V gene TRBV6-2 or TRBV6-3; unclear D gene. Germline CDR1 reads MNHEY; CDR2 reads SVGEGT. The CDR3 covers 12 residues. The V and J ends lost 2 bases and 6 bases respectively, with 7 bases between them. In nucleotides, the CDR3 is TGTGCCAGCAGTTACGGTTCGGATGGCTACACCTTC. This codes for CASSYGSDGYTF.

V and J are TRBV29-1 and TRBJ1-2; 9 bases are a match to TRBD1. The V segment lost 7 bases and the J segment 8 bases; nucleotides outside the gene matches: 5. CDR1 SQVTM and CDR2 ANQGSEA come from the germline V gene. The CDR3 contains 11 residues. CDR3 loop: CSARQGEGYTF. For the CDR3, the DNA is TGCAGCGCCCGACAGGGGGAAGGCTACACCTTC.

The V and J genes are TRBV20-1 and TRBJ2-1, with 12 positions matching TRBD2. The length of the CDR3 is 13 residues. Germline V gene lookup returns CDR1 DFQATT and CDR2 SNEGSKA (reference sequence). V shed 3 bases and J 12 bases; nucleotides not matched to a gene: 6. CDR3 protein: CSARLAGGAAQFF. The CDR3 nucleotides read TGCAGTGCTAGGCTAGCGGGAGGGGCTGCGCAGTTCTTC.

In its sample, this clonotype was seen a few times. The CDR3 sequence is CSARTDGYEQYF. DNA of the CDR3: TGCAGTGCTAGAACGGACGGCTACGAGCAGTACTTC. The rearrangement uses TRBV20-1 and TRBJ2-7; D is ambiguous. Per the germline V gene, CDR1 is DFQATT and CDR2 is SNEGSKA (reference sequence). This CDR3 has 12 residues. Trimming removed 2 bases from V and 3 bases from J, with 8 bases in between.

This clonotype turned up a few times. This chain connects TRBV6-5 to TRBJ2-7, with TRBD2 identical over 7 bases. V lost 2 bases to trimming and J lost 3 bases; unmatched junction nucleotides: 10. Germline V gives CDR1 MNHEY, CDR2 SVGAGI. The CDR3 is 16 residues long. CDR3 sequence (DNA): TGTGCCAGCAGTTACCGAAAGCGGGGCGGGGGCTACGAGCAGTACTTC. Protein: CASSYRKRGGGYEQYF.

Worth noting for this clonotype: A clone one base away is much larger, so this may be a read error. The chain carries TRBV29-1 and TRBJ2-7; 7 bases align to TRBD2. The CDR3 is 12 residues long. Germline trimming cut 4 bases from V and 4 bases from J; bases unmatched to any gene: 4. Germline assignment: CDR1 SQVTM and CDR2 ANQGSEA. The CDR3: CSVGFSGYEQYF. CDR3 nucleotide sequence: TGCAGCGTTGGATTTAGCGGGTACGAGCAGTACTTC.

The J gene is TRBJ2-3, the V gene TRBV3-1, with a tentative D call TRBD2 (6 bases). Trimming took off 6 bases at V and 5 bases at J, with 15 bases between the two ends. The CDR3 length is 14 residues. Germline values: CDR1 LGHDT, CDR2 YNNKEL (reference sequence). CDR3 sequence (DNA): TGTGCCAGCAGGCCCACGGGAGCGGGAGATACGCAGTATTTT. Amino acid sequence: CASRPTGAGDTQYF.

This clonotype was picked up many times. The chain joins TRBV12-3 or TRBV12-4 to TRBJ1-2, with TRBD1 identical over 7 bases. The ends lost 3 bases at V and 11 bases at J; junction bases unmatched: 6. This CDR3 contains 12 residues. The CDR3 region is CASSFAPDRYTF. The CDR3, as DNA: TGTGCCAGCAGTTTTGCCCCGGACAGGTACACCTTC.

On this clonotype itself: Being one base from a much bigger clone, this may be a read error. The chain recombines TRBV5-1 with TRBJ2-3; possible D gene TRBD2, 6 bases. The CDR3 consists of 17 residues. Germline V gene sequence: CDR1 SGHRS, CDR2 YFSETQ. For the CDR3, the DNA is TGCGCCAACAGCTTCGATAGGAGGGTCGGTGGAACAGATACGCAGTATTTT. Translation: CANSFDRRVGGTDTQYF.

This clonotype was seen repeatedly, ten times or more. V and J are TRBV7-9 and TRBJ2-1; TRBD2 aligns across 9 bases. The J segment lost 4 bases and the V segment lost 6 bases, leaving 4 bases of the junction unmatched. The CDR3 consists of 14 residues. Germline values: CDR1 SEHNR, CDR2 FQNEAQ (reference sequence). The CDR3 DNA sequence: TGTGCCAGCAGAGAGACTAGCGGTTACAATGAGCAGTTCTTC. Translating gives CASRETSGYNEQFF.

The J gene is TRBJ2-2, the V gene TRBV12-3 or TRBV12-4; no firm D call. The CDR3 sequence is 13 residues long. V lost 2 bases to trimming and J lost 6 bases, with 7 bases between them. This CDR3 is CASSLSSAGELFF. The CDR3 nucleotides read TGTGCCAGCAGTTTAAGCTCCGCCGGGGAGCTGTTTTTT.

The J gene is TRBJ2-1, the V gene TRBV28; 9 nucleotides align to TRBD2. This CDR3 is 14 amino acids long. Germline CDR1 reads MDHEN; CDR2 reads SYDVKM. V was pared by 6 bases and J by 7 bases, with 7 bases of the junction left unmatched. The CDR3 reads CASSTPSGTNEQFF. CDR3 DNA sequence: TGTGCCAGCAGCACACCTAGCGGGACGAATGAGCAGTTCTTC.

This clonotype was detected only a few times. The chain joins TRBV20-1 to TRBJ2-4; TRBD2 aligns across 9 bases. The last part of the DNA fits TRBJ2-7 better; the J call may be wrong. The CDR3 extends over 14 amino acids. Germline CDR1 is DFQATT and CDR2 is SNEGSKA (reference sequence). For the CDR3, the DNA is TGCAGTGCTAGCCTTAGCGGGAGCGCTGGCGAGCAGTACTTC. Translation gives CSASLSGSAGEQYF.

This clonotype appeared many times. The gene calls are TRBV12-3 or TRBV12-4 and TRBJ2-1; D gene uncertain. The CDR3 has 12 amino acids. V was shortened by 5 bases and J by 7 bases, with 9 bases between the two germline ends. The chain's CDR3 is CASSNSRNEQFF. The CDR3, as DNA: TGTGCCAGCAGTAACTCCCGGAATGAGCAGTTCTTC.

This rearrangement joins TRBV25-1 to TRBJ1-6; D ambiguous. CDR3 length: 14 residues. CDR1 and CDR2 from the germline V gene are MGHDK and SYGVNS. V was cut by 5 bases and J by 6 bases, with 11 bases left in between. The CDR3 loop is CASSWRPGNSPLHF. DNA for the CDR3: TGTGCCAGCAGTTGGCGGCCGGGTAATTCACCCCTCCACTTT.

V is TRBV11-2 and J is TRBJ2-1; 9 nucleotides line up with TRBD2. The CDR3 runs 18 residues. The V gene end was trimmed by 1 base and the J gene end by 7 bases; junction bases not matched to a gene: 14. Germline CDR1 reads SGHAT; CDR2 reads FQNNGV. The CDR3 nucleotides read TGTGCCAGCAGCTTAGTTTTGGGGCTAGCGGGACTAGGTAATGAGCAGTTCTTC. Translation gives CASSLVLGLAGLGNEQFF. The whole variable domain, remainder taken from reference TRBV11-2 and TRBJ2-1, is EAGVAQSPRYKIIEKRQSVAFWCNPISGHATLYWYQQILGQGPKLLIQFQNNGVVDDSQLPKDRFSAERLKGVDSTLKIQPAKLEDSAVYLCASSLVLGLAGLGNEQFFGPGTRLTVL.

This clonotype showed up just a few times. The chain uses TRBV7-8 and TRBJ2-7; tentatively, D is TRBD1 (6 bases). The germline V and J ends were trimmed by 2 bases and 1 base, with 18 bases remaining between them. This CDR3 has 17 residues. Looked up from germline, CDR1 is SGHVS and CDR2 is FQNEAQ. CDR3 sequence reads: CASSLSGGGFKSYEQYF. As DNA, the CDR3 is TGTGCCAGCAGCTTAAGTGGTGGGGGCTTCAAGTCCTACGAGCAGTACTTC.

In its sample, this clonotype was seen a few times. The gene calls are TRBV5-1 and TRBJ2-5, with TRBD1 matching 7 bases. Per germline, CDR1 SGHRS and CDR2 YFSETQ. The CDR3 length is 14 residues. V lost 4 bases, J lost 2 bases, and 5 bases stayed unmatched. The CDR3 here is CASSRGTAQETQYF. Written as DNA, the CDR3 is TGCGCCAGCAGCCGTGGGACAGCGCAAGAGACCCAGTACTTC.

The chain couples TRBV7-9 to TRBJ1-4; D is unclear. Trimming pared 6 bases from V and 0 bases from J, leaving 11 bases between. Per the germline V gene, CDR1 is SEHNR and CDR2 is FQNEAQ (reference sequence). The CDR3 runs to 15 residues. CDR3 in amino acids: CASSQIPATNEKLFF. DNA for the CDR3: TGTGCCAGCAGTCAAATACCTGCAACTAATGAAAAACTGTTTTTT.

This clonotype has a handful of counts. CDR3: CASSQDGRSYEQYF. CDR3 in DNA: TGCGCCAGCAGCCAAGACGGACGGTCCTACGAGCAGTACTTC. The chain recombines TRBV4-1 with TRBJ2-7, with D hard to call. Looked up from germline, CDR1 is MGHRA and CDR2 is YSYEKL. The CDR3 consists of 14 residues. V lost 0 bases to trimming and J lost 1 base, with 7 bases between them.

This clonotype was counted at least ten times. The DNA for the CDR3 is TGTGCCAGCAGCCCCGGACAGGGAGAGACCCAGTACTTC. It codes for CASSPGQGETQYF. This chain uses TRBV13 with TRBJ2-5; 8 nucleotides match TRBD1. The CDR3 contains 13 residues. V dropped 5 bases and J dropped 4; count of bases not matched to a gene: 3. Germline CDR1 and CDR2: PRHDT and FYEKMQ (reference sequence).

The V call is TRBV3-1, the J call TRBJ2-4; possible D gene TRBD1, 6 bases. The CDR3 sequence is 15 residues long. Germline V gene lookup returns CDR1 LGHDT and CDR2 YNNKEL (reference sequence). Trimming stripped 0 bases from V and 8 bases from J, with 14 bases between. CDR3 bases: TGTGCCAGCAGCCAAGAGCTACAGGGAATGGACATTCAGTACTTC. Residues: CASSQELQGMDIQYF.

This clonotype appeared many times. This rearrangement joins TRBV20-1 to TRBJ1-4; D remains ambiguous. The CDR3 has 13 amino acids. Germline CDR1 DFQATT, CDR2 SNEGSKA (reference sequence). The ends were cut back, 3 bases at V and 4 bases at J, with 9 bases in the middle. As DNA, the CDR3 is TGCAGTGCTAGTTTTCAGAATAATGAAAAACTGTTTTTT. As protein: CSASFQNNEKLFF.